Following are 10 T cell receptor beta chains from one sample sequenced in a study of radiotherapy plus CTLA-4 blockade in lung cancer (dated by TCRdb to the late 2010s). Libraries were constructed by the immunoSEQ multiplex PCR assay. TCRdb holds this immuneACCESS table with in-frame rearrangements only. Some clones are missing; in checked studies, unresolved V genes explain under half, and the rest has no known cause. The sample records approximately 77,000 clones, under 80% of which are singletons. The ten largest make up 22% of the sample. The specimen comprised peripheral blood, sampled from a patient treated with radiotherapy plus ipilimumab. These receptors were taken from a human donor with non-small cell lung cancer whose response to radiotherapy plus ipilimumab could not be evaluated. Some clones in this sample may be carry-over from other donors' samples.

The chain employs TRBV7-2 and TRBJ2-5; D might be TRBD1 (5 bases). The J call could be wrong; TRBJ2-7 is a better fit for the DNA end. The CDR3 spans 15 residues. Germline V gene sequence: CDR1 SGHTA, CDR2 FQGNSA. The CDR3 DNA sequence: TGTGCCAGCAGCCCCCAGGGCGGCCCCCTCTACGAGCAGTACTTC. It specifies CASSPQGGPLYEQYF.

Notes on this clone: The junction departs from the called germline gene at one end, perhaps through a read error. The chain combines TRBV10-3 with TRBJ1-2; 8 bases match TRBD1. The CDR3 has 17 residues. CDR1 is ENHRY and CDR2 is SYGVKD in the germline V gene. CDR3 coding DNA: TGTGCCGTCAGGGGATCCCGGACAGGGCCCGGGAGCTATGGCTACACCTTC. This gives the protein CAVRGSRTGPGSYGYTF.

This clone was counted between two and nine times. This rearrangement joins TRBV9 to TRBJ1-2; D may be TRBD1 (5 bases). The CDR3 has 14 residues. CDR1 is SGDLS, CDR2 YYNGEE, per germline. The V and J ends lost 0 bases and 4 bases respectively, with 10 bases between them. The CDR3, as DNA: TGTGCCAGCAGCGTAGCACAGGAAAGCTATGGCTACACCTTC. It translates to CASSVAQESYGYTF. Combining the CDR3 with reference TRBV9 and TRBJ1-2 gives the whole variable domain DSGVTQTPKHLITATGQRVTLRCSPRSGDLSVYWYQQSLDQGLQFLIQYYNGEERAKGNILERFSAQQFPDLHSELNLSSLELGDSALYFCASSVAQESYGYTFGSGTRLTVV.

DNA for the CDR3: TGTGCCAGTAGTATCCTACAGGCCTCTGGAAACACCATATATTTT. Translating gives CASSILQASGNTIYF. V and J are TRBV19 and TRBJ1-3, with a possible D match to TRBD1 (5 bases). V dropped 3 bases and J dropped 0 bases, with 9 bases sitting between them. This CDR3 region has 15 residues. From germline, CDR1 is LNHDA and CDR2 SQIVND (reference sequence).

The CDR3 spells CASIRRGPWNTEAFF. In DNA, the CDR3 is TGTGCCAGTATTCGACGGGGTCCCTGGAACACTGAAGCTTTCTTT. The chain employs TRBV19 and TRBJ1-1; D not resolved. Looked up from germline, CDR1 is LNHDA and CDR2 is SQIVND (reference sequence). This CDR3 is built from 15 residues. V was shortened by 7 bases and J by 1 base, with 16 bases between the two germline ends.

The CDR3 reads CASRRAASNYGYTF. For the CDR3, the DNA is TGTGCCAGCAGGAGGGCAGCGTCTAACTATGGCTACACCTTC. V usage is TRBV6-5 and J usage is TRBJ1-2; D ambiguous. This CDR3 has 14 amino acids. Trimming pared 6 bases from V and 0 bases from J, leaving 11 bases between. CDR1 MNHEY and CDR2 SVGAGI come from the germline V gene.

The V and J genes are TRBV7-9 and TRBJ1-2; no definite D call. Trimming pared 5 bases from V and 4 bases from J, leaving 8 bases between. The V gene's germline CDR1 is SEHNR and CDR2 FQNEAQ (reference sequence). This CDR3 spans 12 amino acids. The CDR3 loop is CASSPGPYGYTF. The CDR3 DNA reads TGTGCCAGCAGCCCTGGGCCCTATGGCTACACCTTC.

This rearrangement joins TRBV27 to TRBJ2-7, with D possibly being TRBD2 (6 bases). Germline CDR1 reads MNHEY; CDR2 reads SMNVEV (reference sequence). This CDR3 has 12 residues. V shed 3 bases and J shed 4 bases, with 7 bases lying between them. The CDR3 reads CASSFGGYEQYF. The DNA of the CDR3 is TGTGCCAGCAGTTTTGGGGGGTACGAGCAGTACTTC.

The J gene is TRBJ1-4, the V gene TRBV13, with 7 nucleotides matching TRBD1. CDR1 is PRHDT, CDR2 FYEKMQ, per germline (reference sequence). This CDR3 region has 15 residues. J gave up 8 bases and V 5 bases, and 11 bases lay outside the gene matches. The CDR3 sequence is CASSPTGTVGEKLFF. Written as DNA, the CDR3 is TGTGCCAGCAGCCCAACCGGGACAGTGGGAGAAAAACTGTTTTTT.

The chain combines TRBV2 with TRBJ2-2; no clear D. The germline V gene encodes CDR1 SNHLY and CDR2 FYNNEI. Trimming took 3 bases from V and 6 from J, leaving 8 bases between them. The CDR3 contains 13 residues. In DNA form, the CDR3 reads TGTGCCAGCAGTGAGTCTCCGTCCGGGGAGCTGTTTTTT. This sequence encodes CASSESPSGELFF.